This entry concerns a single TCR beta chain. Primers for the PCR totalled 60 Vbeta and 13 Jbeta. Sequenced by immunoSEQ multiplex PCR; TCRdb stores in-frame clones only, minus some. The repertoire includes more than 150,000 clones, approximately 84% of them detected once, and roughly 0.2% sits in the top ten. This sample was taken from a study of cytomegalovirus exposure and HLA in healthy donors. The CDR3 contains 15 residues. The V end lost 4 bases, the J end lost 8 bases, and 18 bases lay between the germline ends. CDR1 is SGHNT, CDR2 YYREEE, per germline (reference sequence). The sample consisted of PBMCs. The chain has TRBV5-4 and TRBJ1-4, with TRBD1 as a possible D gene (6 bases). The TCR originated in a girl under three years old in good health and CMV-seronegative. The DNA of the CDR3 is TGTGCCAGCAGCGCAACAGGGCAAGTAGGAGAAAAACTGTTTTTT. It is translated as CASSATGQVGEKLFF.